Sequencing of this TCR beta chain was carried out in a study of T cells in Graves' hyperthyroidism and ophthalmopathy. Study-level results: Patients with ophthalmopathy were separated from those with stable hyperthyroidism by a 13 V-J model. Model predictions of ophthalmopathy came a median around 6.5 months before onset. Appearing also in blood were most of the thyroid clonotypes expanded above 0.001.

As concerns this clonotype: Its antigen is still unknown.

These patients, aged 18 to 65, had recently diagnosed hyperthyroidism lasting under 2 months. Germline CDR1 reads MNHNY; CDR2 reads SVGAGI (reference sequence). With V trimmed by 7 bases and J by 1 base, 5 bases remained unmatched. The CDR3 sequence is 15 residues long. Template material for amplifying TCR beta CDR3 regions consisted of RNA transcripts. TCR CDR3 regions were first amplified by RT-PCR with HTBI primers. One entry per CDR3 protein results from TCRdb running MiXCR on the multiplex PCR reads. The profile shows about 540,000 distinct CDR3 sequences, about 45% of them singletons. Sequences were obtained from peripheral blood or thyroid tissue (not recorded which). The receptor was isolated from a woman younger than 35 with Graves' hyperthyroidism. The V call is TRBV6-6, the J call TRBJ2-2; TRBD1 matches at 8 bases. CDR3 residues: CASIKGQENTGELFF. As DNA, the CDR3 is TGTGCCAGCATTAAGGGACAGGAGAACACCGGGGAGCTGTTTTTT.